Listed below are T cell receptor beta chains from one sample, sequenced in a study of identical twins. Via MiXCR, TCRdb re-called the 5' RACE reads, giving one row per CDR3 protein. This sample has 430,000 or so distinct CDR3 sequences, with around 24% found just once. The sample was also reused in another study, on T cells expressing NK-cell markers.

The specimen was CD4+ T cells sorted from blood. All receptors derive from a woman between 18 and 29 years old in good health. CDR3s include the opening cysteine and the closing phenylalanine or tryptophan. Fields, in order: CDR3 DNA, CDR3 protein, V gene, D gene, clone size, J gene. The D gene is left open where the match is weak. Clone sizes are given selectively: once, few, many, or a class where the clone is expanded.

CDR3nt: TGTGCCAGCAGCCCCCGGACTAGCGGGGGGGCCGTGGCAGATACGCAGTATTTT
CDR3aa: CASSPRTSGGAVADTQYF
v_gene: TRBV7-8
d_gene: TRBD2
abundance: few
j_gene: TRBJ2-3

CDR3nt: TGTGCCAGCAGCGAGATAGCGGGGGGGCCGGATGAGCAGTTCTTC
CDR3aa: CASSEIAGGPDEQFF
v_gene: TRBV14
d_gene: TRBD2
abundance: .
j_gene: TRBJ2-1

CDR3nt: TGTGCCACCATCACTAGCGGGCAAGAGACCCAGTACTTC
CDR3aa: CATITSGQETQYF
v_gene: TRBV6-1
d_gene: TRBD2
abundance: .
j_gene: TRBJ2-5

CDR3nt: TGCAGTGCTAGAAAGGTTGCAACAGATACGCAGTATTTT
CDR3aa: CSARKVATDTQYF
v_gene: TRBV20-1
d_gene: .
abundance: few
j_gene: TRBJ2-3

CDR3nt: TGTGCCAGCAGCTTATACGTCTCGGCTAGCCTTGGTGCAGATACGCAGTATTTT
CDR3aa: CASSLYVSASLGADTQYF
v_gene: TRBV11-2
d_gene: .
abundance: .
j_gene: TRBJ2-3

CDR3nt: TGTGCCAGCAGCTTGATGTCTAGCGGAAACACCGGGGAGCTGTTTTTT
CDR3aa: CASSLMSSGNTGELFF
v_gene: TRBV11-2
d_gene: TRBD2
abundance: few
j_gene: TRBJ2-2

CDR3nt: TGTGCCAGTAGTATAGCGGAGGGTCAGGGTGAGCAGTTCTTC
CDR3aa: CASSIAEGQGEQFF
v_gene: TRBV19
d_gene: .
abundance: few
j_gene: TRBJ2-1

CDR3nt: TGTGCCAGCAGTCGTAACCCCACAGGGAGGACGAACACCATATATTTT
CDR3aa: CASSRNPTGRTNTIYF
v_gene: TRBV6-1
d_gene: .
abundance: many
j_gene: TRBJ1-3

CDR3nt: TGTGCCAGCAGGGGGACTAGCGGCGCTCCCCCAGATACGCAGTATTTT
CDR3aa: CASRGTSGAPPDTQYF
v_gene: TRBV6-1
d_gene: TRBD2
abundance: few
j_gene: TRBJ2-3

CDR3nt: TGTGCCAGCAGTGAATCTAAACGGTTTGGAAACACCATATATTTT
CDR3aa: CASSESKRFGNTIYF
v_gene: TRBV25-1
d_gene: .
abundance: .
j_gene: TRBJ1-3

CDR3nt: TGCAGTGCTAGACAGGGGTTCGCAAACACCATATATTTT
CDR3aa: CSARQGFANTIYF
v_gene: TRBV20-1
d_gene: .
abundance: .
j_gene: TRBJ1-3

CDR3nt: TGCGCCAGCAGCTCCGTAGACTCCGGGGAGCTGTTTTTT
CDR3aa: CASSSVDSGELFF
v_gene: TRBV5-1
d_gene: .
abundance: few
j_gene: TRBJ2-2